These T cell receptor beta chains were read from a single sample in a study of T-cell memory formation after mild COVID-19. One entry per CDR3 protein, called by TCRdb with MiXCR from the 5' RACE reads. The sample holds approximately 260,000 distinct CDR3 sequences, about a sixth seen once. Sample: PBMCs or a T cell subset sorted from them (not recorded which). Receptors originate from a man between 18 and 29 years old who had mild COVID-19 (a few samples of this study predate the infection). Cell type and time point are not known. CDR3s include the opening cysteine and the closing phenylalanine or tryptophan. The D gene is left open where the match is weak. Size is omitted from some rows. Given values are once, few, many or a class for expanded clones.

j_call: TRBJ2-3
d_call: NA
clone_size: few
v_call: TRBV6-5
cdr3_nt: TGTGCCAGCAGTAGGGGGACCCCGAGCACAGATACGCAGTATTTT
cdr3_aa: CASSRGTPSTDTQYF

j_call: TRBJ2-3
d_call: NA
clone_size: NA
v_call: TRBV6-2/TRBV6-3
cdr3_nt: TGTGCCAGCAGTAAAACGTCATACACAGATACGCAGTATTTT
cdr3_aa: CASSKTSYTDTQYF

j_call: TRBJ2-4
d_call: NA
clone_size: NA
v_call: TRBV4-2
cdr3_nt: TGTGCCAGCAGCCAAGAGGGCGATAGCCAAAACATTCAGTACTTC
cdr3_aa: CASSQEGDSQNIQYF

j_call: TRBJ1-1
d_call: NA
clone_size: NA
v_call: TRBV7-9
cdr3_nt: TGTGCCAGCAGCCTGCGACAGGAGAACACTGAAGCTTTCTTT
cdr3_aa: CASSLRQENTEAFF

j_call: TRBJ2-7
d_call: TRBD1
clone_size: NA
v_call: TRBV7-9
cdr3_nt: TGTGCCAGCAGCCCCGAGGACAGGTACGAGCAGTACTTC
cdr3_aa: CASSPEDRYEQYF

j_call: TRBJ2-5
d_call: NA
clone_size: few
v_call: TRBV12-3/TRBV12-4
cdr3_nt: TGTGCCAGCAGTTTTCTGGGGCCTAGGGGAGAGACCCAGTACTTC
cdr3_aa: CASSFLGPRGETQYF

j_call: TRBJ2-1
d_call: TRBD2
clone_size: NA
v_call: TRBV7-8
cdr3_nt: TGTGCCAGCAGCTTAGCGTTGACTAGCGGGGCGAATGAGCAGTTCTTC
cdr3_aa: CASSLALTSGANEQFF

j_call: TRBJ1-1
d_call: NA
clone_size: few
v_call: TRBV5-4
cdr3_nt: TGTGCCAGTAAAGAAGACAGTACTGAAGCTTTCTTT
cdr3_aa: CASKEDSTEAFF

j_call: TRBJ1-5
d_call: NA
clone_size: few
v_call: TRBV28
cdr3_nt: TGTGCCAGCACCACTCGGGGGGCCTGGCAGCCCCAGCATTTT
cdr3_aa: CASTTRGAWQPQHF

j_call: TRBJ2-2
d_call: TRBD1
clone_size: NA
v_call: TRBV6-4
cdr3_nt: TGTGCCAGCAGTGAGACAGGGGAGACCGGGGAGCTGTTTTTT
cdr3_aa: CASSETGETGELFF

j_call: TRBJ2-2
d_call: NA
clone_size: many
v_call: TRBV14
cdr3_nt: TGTGCCAGCAGCCAGTTCAGGGAGCTGTTTTTT
cdr3_aa: CASSQFRELFF

j_call: TRBJ2-5
d_call: TRBD2
clone_size: few
v_call: TRBV4-2
cdr3_nt: TGTGCCAGCAGCCAGTCCGGGAGGGGGGAGACCCAGTACTTC
cdr3_aa: CASSQSGRGETQYF

j_call: TRBJ2-3
d_call: TRBD1
clone_size: few
v_call: TRBV11-1
cdr3_nt: TGTGCCAGCAGCTTAACTCCAGGACAGGGGGAAGATACGCAGTATTTT
cdr3_aa: CASSLTPGQGEDTQYF

j_call: TRBJ2-7
d_call: NA
clone_size: few
v_call: TRBV5-1
cdr3_nt: TGCGCCAGCAGCGGCCGGAACATAGGCTACGAGCAGTACTTC
cdr3_aa: CASSGRNIGYEQYF

j_call: TRBJ2-5
d_call: TRBD1
clone_size: NA
v_call: TRBV29-1
cdr3_nt: TGCAGCGCTAAACAGGGGGCCGGGGAGACCCAGTACTTC
cdr3_aa: CSAKQGAGETQYF

j_call: TRBJ2-2
d_call: NA
clone_size: many
v_call: TRBV6-5
cdr3_nt: TGTGCCAGCAGTTTGTTAGACAGCACCGGGGAGCTGTTTTTT
cdr3_aa: CASSLLDSTGELFF

j_call: TRBJ2-1
d_call: NA
clone_size: NA
v_call: TRBV28
cdr3_nt: TGTGCCAGCAGTTCGGTGGAACAAGCCGGACATCGCAGGTTCTTC
cdr3_aa: CASSSVEQAGHRRFF

j_call: TRBJ2-7
d_call: NA
clone_size: NA
v_call: TRBV5-5
cdr3_nt: TGTGCCAGCAGCTTGGCCCCCTACGAGCAGTACTTC
cdr3_aa: CASSLAPYEQYF

j_call: TRBJ1-2
d_call: NA
clone_size: few
v_call: TRBV6-5
cdr3_nt: TGTGCCAGCCGATTCCGACAGGCGCTATCCTATGGCTACACCTTC
cdr3_aa: CASRFRQALSYGYTF

j_call: TRBJ1-2
d_call: NA
clone_size: NA
v_call: TRBV19
cdr3_nt: TGTGCCAGTAGTATCCAAAATGGCTACACCTTC
cdr3_aa: CASSIQNGYTF

j_call: TRBJ1-6
d_call: TRBD1
clone_size: few
v_call: TRBV7-8
cdr3_nt: TGTGCCAGCAGCACGTTCGGACAGGGGAATTCACCCCTCCACTTT
cdr3_aa: CASSTFGQGNSPLHF

j_call: TRBJ2-1
d_call: NA
clone_size: few
v_call: TRBV11-1
cdr3_nt: TGTGCCAGCAGCCGAACGAGCGGGCAGTTTCACGATGAGCAGTTCTTC
cdr3_aa: CASSRTSGQFHDEQFF

j_call: TRBJ1-3
d_call: TRBD1
clone_size: NA
v_call: TRBV2
cdr3_nt: TGTGCCAGTATGGAGCAGGGGGCTGGAAACACCATATATTTT
cdr3_aa: CASMEQGAGNTIYF

j_call: TRBJ1-5
d_call: NA
clone_size: NA
v_call: TRBV2
cdr3_nt: TGTGCCAGCAGTGCGAACAGGCAGCCCCAGCATTTT
cdr3_aa: CASSANRQPQHF

j_call: TRBJ2-5
d_call: TRBD1
clone_size: NA
v_call: TRBV12-3/TRBV12-4
cdr3_nt: TGTGCCAGCAGCAGGGACAGGGGAAAAAAGACCCAGTACTTC
cdr3_aa: CASSRDRGKKTQYF

j_call: TRBJ2-1
d_call: NA
clone_size: many
v_call: TRBV5-1
cdr3_nt: TGCGCCAGCAGCTCGACAGTTTACAATGAGCAGTTCTTC
cdr3_aa: CASSSTVYNEQFF

j_call: TRBJ1-6
d_call: NA
clone_size: NA
v_call: TRBV4-1
cdr3_nt: TGCGCCAGCAGCCAAGTAGATATGGGACTGAGCTCCTATAATTCACCCCTCCACTTT
cdr3_aa: CASSQVDMGLSSYNSPLHF

j_call: TRBJ2-1
d_call: NA
clone_size: few
v_call: TRBV3-1
cdr3_nt: TGTGCCAGCAGCCAACGGGGCTCCTACAATGAGCAGTTCTTC
cdr3_aa: CASSQRGSYNEQFF

j_call: TRBJ2-4
d_call: NA
clone_size: many
v_call: TRBV7-9
cdr3_nt: TGTGCCAGCAGCTTAACATGGCGGTCGAACATTCAGTACTTC
cdr3_aa: CASSLTWRSNIQYF

j_call: TRBJ1-5
d_call: NA
clone_size: few
v_call: TRBV7-9
cdr3_nt: TGTGCCAGCAGCCACACGGGAGGGCAGCCCCAGCATTTT
cdr3_aa: CASSHTGGQPQHF

j_call: TRBJ1-1
d_call: NA
clone_size: many
v_call: TRBV7-9
cdr3_nt: TGTGCCAGCAGGCCTAAGGACAGACTTGGGACTGAAGCTTTCTTT
cdr3_aa: CASRPKDRLGTEAFF

j_call: TRBJ2-3
d_call: TRBD1
clone_size: few
v_call: TRBV5-5
cdr3_nt: TGTGCCAGCTGTTGGGACAGTATCACAGATACGCAGTATTTT
cdr3_aa: CASCWDSITDTQYF

j_call: TRBJ1-1
d_call: TRBD1
clone_size: many
v_call: TRBV10-3
cdr3_nt: TGTGCCATCAGTCACAGGGGCACTGAAGCTTTCTTT
cdr3_aa: CAISHRGTEAFF

j_call: TRBJ2-1
d_call: NA
clone_size: few
v_call: TRBV7-2
cdr3_nt: TGTGCCAGCAGCTTACAAATTCACAATGAGCAGTTCTTC
cdr3_aa: CASSLQIHNEQFF

j_call: TRBJ1-2
d_call: NA
clone_size: few
v_call: TRBV6-2/TRBV6-3
cdr3_nt: TGTGCCAGCAGACCCACAGTGCTCTATGGCTACACCTTC
cdr3_aa: CASRPTVLYGYTF

j_call: TRBJ2-5
d_call: NA
clone_size: NA
v_call: TRBV19
cdr3_nt: TGTGCCAGTAGTAACAGCCGCAGGGAACCCCAAGAGACCCAGTACTTC
cdr3_aa: CASSNSRREPQETQYF

j_call: TRBJ1-6
d_call: TRBD1
clone_size: many
v_call: TRBV28
cdr3_nt: TGTGCCAGCAGCCTCGGGACAGGGGGCCCCGTGGTGAGATCACCCCTCCACTTT
cdr3_aa: CASSLGTGGPVVRSPLHF

j_call: TRBJ2-2
d_call: TRBD1
clone_size: few
v_call: TRBV28
cdr3_nt: TGTGCCAGCAAGACAGGGGGCACCGGGGAGCTGTTTTTT
cdr3_aa: CASKTGGTGELFF

j_call: TRBJ1-2
d_call: NA
clone_size: NA
v_call: TRBV6-2/TRBV6-3
cdr3_nt: TGTGCCAGCAGTCCAGCTCCGGAGGGATATGGCTACACCTTC
cdr3_aa: CASSPAPEGYGYTF

j_call: TRBJ2-5
d_call: NA
clone_size: NA
v_call: TRBV11-2
cdr3_nt: TGTGCCAGCACCCTAAATAGGGGGGGGGAAGAGACCCAGTACTTC
cdr3_aa: CASTLNRGGEETQYF

j_call: TRBJ2-3
d_call: TRBD1
clone_size: NA
v_call: TRBV25-1
cdr3_nt: TGTGCCAGCAGTGAACTCCCCGGGACAGACCCTCGCACAGATACGCAGTATTTT
cdr3_aa: CASSELPGTDPRTDTQYF

j_call: TRBJ1-6
d_call: TRBD1
clone_size: few
v_call: TRBV5-1
cdr3_nt: TGCGCCAGCAGCTCAACCCCGACCTCCGGGACAGGGGGCGCTAGAAATAATTCACCCCTCCACTTT
cdr3_aa: CASSSTPTSGTGGARNNSPLHF

j_call: TRBJ2-3
d_call: TRBD2
clone_size: few
v_call: TRBV7-3
cdr3_nt: TGTGCCAGCAGCGGATTCTTAGCGGGGCAAGATACGCAGTATTTT
cdr3_aa: CASSGFLAGQDTQYF

j_call: TRBJ1-2
d_call: NA
clone_size: NA
v_call: TRBV7-9
cdr3_nt: TGTGCCAGCAGCTTTTCCGGGTTCGATGGCTACACCTTC
cdr3_aa: CASSFSGFDGYTF

j_call: TRBJ1-1
d_call: NA
clone_size: NA
v_call: TRBV4-1
cdr3_nt: TGCGCCAGCAGCCAGGCAGGGTTGGGGAACCCACAGAACACTGAAGCTTTCTTT
cdr3_aa: CASSQAGLGNPQNTEAFF

j_call: TRBJ2-6
d_call: TRBD1
clone_size: few
v_call: TRBV10-3
cdr3_nt: TGTGCCATCAGCGGGACAGGGCAAGGTGGGGCCAACGTCCTGACTTTC
cdr3_aa: CAISGTGQGGANVLTF

j_call: TRBJ2-3
d_call: NA
clone_size: many
v_call: TRBV7-9
cdr3_nt: TGTGCCATCGCAGATACGCAGTATTTT
cdr3_aa: CAIADTQYF

j_call: TRBJ2-5
d_call: TRBD2
clone_size: few
v_call: TRBV6-6
cdr3_nt: TGTGCCAGCAGTTTGGGGGGACTAGGAGCGGGCGAGACCCAGTACTTC
cdr3_aa: CASSLGGLGAGETQYF

j_call: TRBJ2-3
d_call: NA
clone_size: few
v_call: TRBV18
cdr3_nt: TGTGCCAGCTCACAGAGACAGGTCACAGATACGCAGTATTTT
cdr3_aa: CASSQRQVTDTQYF

j_call: TRBJ2-5
d_call: NA
clone_size: NA
v_call: TRBV24-1
cdr3_nt: TGTGCCACCAGTGATTCTGCTTATAGAGGGTATAACTTCGAAGAGACCCAGTACTTC
cdr3_aa: CATSDSAYRGYNFEETQYF

j_call: TRBJ1-2
d_call: NA
clone_size: few
v_call: TRBV4-1
cdr3_nt: TGCGCCAGCAGCTCCTCGGACGGGGGCTATGGCTACACCTTC
cdr3_aa: CASSSSDGGYGYTF

j_call: TRBJ1-2
d_call: NA
clone_size: NA
v_call: TRBV3-1
cdr3_nt: TGTGCCAGCAGCCAAGGCCTCCTCGCTGGCTACACCTTC
cdr3_aa: CASSQGLLAGYTF

j_call: TRBJ2-6
d_call: TRBD1
clone_size: few
v_call: TRBV28
cdr3_nt: TGTGCCAGCAGCGCCGGACAGGGCCTGACAGGGGCCAACGTCCTGACTTTC
cdr3_aa: CASSAGQGLTGANVLTF